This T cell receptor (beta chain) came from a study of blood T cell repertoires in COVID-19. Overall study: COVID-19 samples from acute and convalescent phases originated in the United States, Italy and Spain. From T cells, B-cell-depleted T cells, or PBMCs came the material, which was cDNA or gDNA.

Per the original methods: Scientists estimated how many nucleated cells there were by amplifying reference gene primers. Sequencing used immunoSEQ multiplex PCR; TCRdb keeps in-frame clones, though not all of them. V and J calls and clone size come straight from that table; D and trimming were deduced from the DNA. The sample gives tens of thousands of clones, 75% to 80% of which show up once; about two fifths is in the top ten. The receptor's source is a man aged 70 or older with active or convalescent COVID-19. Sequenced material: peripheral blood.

The CDR3 reads CASSFPIGRGPQETQYF. The CDR3 bases are TGTGCCAGCAGTTTTCCCATCGGGCGGGGGCCACAAGAGACCCAGTACTTC. The chain recombines TRBV28 with TRBJ2-5; tentatively, D is TRBD2 (7 bases). With 3 bases removed from V and 2 bases from J, the gap between germline ends came to 19 bases. The CDR3 contains 17 residues. Germline V gives CDR1 MDHEN, CDR2 SYDVKM. Combining the CDR3 with reference TRBV28 and TRBJ2-5 gives the whole variable domain DVKVTQSSRYLVKRTGEKVFLECVQDMDHENMFWYRQDPGLGLRLIYFSYDVKMKEKGDIPEGYSVSREKKERFSLILESASTNQTSMYLCASSFPIGRGPQETQYFGPGTRLLVL.